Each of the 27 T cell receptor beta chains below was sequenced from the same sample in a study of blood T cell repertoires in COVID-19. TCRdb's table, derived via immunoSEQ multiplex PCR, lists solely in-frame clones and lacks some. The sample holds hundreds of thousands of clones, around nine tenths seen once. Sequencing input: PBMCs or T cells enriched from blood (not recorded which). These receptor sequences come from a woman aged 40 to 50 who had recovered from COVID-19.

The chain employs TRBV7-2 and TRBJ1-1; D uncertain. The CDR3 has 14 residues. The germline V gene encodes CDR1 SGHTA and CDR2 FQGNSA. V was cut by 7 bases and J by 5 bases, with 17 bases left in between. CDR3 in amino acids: CASNRIADGTEAFF. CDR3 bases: TGTGCCAGCAACCGCATTGCGGATGGAACTGAAGCTTTCTTT. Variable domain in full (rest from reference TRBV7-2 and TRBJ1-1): GAGVSQSPSNKVTEKGKDVELRCDPISGHTALYWYRQSLGQGLEFLIYFQGNSAPDKSGLPSDRFSAERTGGSVSTLTIQRTQQEDSAVYLCASNRIADGTEAFFGQGTRLTVV.

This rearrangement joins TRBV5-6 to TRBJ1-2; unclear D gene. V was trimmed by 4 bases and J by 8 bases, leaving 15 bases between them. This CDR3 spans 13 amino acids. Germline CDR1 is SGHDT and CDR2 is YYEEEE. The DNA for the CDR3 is TGTGCCAGCAGCCTCCCACACATAAACGGCTACACCTTC. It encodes CASSLPHINGYTF.

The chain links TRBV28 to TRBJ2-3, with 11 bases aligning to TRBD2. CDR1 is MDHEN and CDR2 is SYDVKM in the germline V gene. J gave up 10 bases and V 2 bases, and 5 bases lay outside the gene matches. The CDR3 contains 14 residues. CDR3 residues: CASSLGSGRAAQYF. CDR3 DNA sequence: TGTGCCAGCAGTTTAGGTAGCGGGAGGGCGGCGCAGTATTTT.

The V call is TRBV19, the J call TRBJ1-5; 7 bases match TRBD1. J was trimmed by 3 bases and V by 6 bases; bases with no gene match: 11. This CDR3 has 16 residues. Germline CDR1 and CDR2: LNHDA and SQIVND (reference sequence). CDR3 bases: TGTGCCAGTAGGGGTACCGGGACAGCGACCAATCAGCCCCAGCATTTT. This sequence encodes CASRGTGTATNQPQHF.

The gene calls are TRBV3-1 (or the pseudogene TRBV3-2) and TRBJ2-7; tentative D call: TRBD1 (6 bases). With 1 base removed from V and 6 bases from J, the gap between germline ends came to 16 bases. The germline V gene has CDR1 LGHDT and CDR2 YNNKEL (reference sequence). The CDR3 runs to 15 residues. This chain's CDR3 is CASSQGGQTGREQYF. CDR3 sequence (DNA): TGTGCCAGCAGCCAAGGGGGCCAAACAGGGCGCGAGCAGTACTTC.

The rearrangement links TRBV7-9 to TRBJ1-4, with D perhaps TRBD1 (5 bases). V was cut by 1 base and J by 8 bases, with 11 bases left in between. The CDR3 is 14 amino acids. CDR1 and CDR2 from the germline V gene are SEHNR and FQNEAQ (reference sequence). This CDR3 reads CASSLDMGREKLFF. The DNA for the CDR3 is TGTGCCAGCAGCTTAGATATGGGGCGAGAAAAACTGTTTTTT.

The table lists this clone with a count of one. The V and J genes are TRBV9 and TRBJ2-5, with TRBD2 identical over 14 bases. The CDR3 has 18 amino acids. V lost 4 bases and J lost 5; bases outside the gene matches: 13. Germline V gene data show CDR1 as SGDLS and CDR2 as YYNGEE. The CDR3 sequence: CASSPRFGLAGGGETQYF. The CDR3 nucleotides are TGTGCCAGCAGCCCTCGCTTCGGACTAGCGGGAGGAGGTGAGACCCAGTACTTC.

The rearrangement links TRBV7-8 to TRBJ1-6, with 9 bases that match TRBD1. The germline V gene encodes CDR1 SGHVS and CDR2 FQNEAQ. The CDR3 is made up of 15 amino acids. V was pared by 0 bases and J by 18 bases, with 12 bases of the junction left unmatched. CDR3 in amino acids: CASSLAVGQGWDPHF. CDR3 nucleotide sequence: TGTGCCAGCAGCTTAGCTGTTGGACAGGGGTGGGATCCCCACTTT.

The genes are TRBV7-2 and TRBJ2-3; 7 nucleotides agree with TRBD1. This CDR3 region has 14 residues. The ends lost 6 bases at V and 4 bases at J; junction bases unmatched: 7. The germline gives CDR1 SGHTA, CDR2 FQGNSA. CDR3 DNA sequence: TGTGCCAGCAGTCATGACAGGGATGCAGATACGCAGTATTTT. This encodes CASSHDRDADTQYF.

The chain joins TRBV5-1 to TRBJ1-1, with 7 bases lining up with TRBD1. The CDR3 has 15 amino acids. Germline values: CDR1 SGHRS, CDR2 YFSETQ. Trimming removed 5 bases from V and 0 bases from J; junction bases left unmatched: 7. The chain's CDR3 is CASSFGGQLNTEAFF. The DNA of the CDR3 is TGCGCCAGCAGTTTCGGGGGACAGCTGAACACTGAAGCTTTCTTT.

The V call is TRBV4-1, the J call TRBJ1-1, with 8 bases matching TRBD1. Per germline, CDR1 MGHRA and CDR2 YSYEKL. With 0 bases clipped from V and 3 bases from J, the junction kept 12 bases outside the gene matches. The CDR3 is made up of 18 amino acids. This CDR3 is CASSQDLRQGIIDTEAFF. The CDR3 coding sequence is TGCGCCAGCAGCCAAGATTTGCGACAGGGGATAATCGACACTGAAGCTTTCTTT.

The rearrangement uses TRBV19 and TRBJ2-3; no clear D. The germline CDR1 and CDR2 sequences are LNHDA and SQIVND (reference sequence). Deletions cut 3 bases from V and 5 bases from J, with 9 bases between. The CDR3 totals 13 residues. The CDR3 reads CASSIQSGDTQYF. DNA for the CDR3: TGTGCCAGTAGTATCCAGTCGGGAGATACGCAGTATTTT.

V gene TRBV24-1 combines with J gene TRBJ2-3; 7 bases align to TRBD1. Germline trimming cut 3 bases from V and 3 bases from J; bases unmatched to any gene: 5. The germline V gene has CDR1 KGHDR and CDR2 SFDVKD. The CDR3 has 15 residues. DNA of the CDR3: TGTGCCACCAGTGATCCCCCGGACAGGACAGATACGCAGTATTTT. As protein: CATSDPPDRTDTQYF.

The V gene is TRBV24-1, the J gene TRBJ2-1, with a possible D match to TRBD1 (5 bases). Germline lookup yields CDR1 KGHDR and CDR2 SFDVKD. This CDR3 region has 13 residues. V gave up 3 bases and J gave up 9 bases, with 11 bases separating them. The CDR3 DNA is TGTGCCACCAGTGATCCAGGGCGGAGTGAGCAGTTCTTC. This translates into CATSDPGRSEQFF.

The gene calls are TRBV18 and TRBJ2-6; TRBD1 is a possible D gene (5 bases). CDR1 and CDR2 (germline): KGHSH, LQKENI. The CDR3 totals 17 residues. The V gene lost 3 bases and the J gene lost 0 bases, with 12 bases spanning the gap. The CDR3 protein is CASSPRDSISGANVLTF. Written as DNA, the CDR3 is TGTGCCAGCTCACCGAGAGACAGCATCTCTGGGGCCAACGTCCTGACTTTC.

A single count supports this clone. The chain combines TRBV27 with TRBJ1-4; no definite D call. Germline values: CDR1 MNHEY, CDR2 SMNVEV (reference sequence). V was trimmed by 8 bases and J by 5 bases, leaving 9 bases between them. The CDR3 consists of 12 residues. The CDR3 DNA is TGTGCCAGCGGGCCGGGAAATGAAAAACTGTTTTTT. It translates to CASGPGNEKLFF. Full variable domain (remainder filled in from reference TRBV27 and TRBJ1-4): EAQVTQNPRYLITVTGKKLTVTCSQNMNHEYMSWYRQDPGLGLRQIYYSMNVEVTDKGDVPEGYKVSRKEKRNFPLILESPSPNQTSLYFCASGPGNEKLFFGSGTQLSVL.

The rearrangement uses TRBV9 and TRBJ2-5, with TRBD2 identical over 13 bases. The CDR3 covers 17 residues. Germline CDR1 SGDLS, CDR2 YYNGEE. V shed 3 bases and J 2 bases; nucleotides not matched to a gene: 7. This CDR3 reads CASSAPGLAGQQETQYF. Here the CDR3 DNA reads TGTGCCAGCAGCGCCCCGGGACTAGCGGGGCAACAAGAGACCCAGTACTTC.

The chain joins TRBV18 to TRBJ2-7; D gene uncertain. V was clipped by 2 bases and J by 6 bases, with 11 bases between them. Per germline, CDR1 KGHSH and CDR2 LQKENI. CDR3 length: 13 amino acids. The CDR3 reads CASSPKESGEQYF. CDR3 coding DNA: TGTGCCAGCTCACCAAAGGAGTCGGGCGAGCAGTACTTC.

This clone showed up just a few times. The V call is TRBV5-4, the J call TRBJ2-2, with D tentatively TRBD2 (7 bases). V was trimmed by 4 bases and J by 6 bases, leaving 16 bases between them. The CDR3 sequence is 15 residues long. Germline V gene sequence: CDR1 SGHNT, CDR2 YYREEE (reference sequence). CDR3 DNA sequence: TGTGCCAGCAGCGGCGGGGGAAGGGGGTCCGGGGAGCTGTTTTTT. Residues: CASSGGGRGSGELFF.

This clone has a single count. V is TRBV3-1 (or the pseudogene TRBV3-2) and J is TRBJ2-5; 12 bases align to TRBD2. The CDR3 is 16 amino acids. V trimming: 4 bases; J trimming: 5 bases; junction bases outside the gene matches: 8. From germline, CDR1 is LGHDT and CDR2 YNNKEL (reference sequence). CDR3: CASSPRLAGALETQYF. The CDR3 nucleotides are TGTGCCAGCAGCCCCCGACTAGCGGGAGCGTTGGAGACCCAGTACTTC.

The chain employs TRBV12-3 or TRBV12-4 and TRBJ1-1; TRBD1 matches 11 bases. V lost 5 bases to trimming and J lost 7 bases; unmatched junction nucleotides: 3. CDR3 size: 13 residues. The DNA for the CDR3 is TGTGCCAGCAGTCCGGGACAGGGGGATGAAGCTTTCTTT. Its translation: CASSPGQGDEAFF.

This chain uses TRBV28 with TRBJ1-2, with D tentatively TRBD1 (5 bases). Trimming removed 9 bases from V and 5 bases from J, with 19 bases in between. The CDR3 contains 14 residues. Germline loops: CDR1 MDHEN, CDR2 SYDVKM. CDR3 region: CASYSGTHGYGYTF. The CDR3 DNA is TGTGCCAGTTATTCCGGGACTCATGGGTATGGCTACACCTTC.

Here the CDR3 reads CASSLAPGRGETQYF. CDR3 DNA sequence: TGTGCCAGCAGCTTAGCACCCGGGAGGGGGGAGACCCAGTACTTC. The chain carries TRBV7-3 and TRBJ2-5, with 8 nucleotides matching TRBD2. The CDR3 spans 15 residues. V was pared by 2 bases and J by 5 bases, with 7 bases of the junction left unmatched. The germline gives CDR1 SGHTA, CDR2 FQGTGA.

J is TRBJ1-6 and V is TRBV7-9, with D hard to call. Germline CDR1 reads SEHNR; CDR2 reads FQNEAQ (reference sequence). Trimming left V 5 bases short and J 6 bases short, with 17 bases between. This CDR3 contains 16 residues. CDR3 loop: CASSLATGLTNSPLHF. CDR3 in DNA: TGTGCCAGCAGCCTCGCCACTGGACTGACTAATTCACCCCTCCACTTT.

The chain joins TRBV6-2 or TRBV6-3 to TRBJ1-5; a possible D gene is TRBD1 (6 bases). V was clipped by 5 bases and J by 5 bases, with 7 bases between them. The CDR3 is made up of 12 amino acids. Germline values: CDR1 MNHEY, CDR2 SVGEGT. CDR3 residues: CASSPGDQPQHF. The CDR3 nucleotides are TGTGCCAGCAGTCCAGGGGATCAGCCCCAGCATTTT.

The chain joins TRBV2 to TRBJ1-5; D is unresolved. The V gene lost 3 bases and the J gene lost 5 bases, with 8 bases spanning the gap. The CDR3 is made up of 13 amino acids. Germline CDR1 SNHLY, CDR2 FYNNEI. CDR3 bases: TGTGCCAGCAGTGATACAGCTTATCAGCCCCAGCATTTT. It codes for CASSDTAYQPQHF.

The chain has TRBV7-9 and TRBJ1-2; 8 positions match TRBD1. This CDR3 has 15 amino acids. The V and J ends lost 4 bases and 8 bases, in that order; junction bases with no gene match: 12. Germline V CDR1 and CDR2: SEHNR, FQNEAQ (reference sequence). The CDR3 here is CASSYGQGRMEGYTF. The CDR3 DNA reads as TGTGCCAGCAGCTACGGACAGGGAAGAATGGAAGGCTACACCTTC.